This record looks at one T cell receptor beta chain sequence and its context. This entry comes from a study of blood T cells in healthy people across ages. With a J-beta primer mix and a sample-barcoded 5' primer, a second PCR ran about 6 to 11 cycles. MiXCR, applied by TCRdb to the 5' RACE reads, yields one record per CDR3 protein. The sample lists under 1,100,000 distinct CDR3 sequences, approximately 26% seen once, with approximately 0.71% in the top ten. Trimming pared 0 bases from V and 2 bases from J, leaving 10 bases between. The germline V gene encodes CDR1 KGHDR and CDR2 SFDVKD. The CDR3 runs to 15 residues. Each individual donor underwent a draw of approximately 9.6 milliliters of peripheral blood. These data were likewise used in another study, on T cells of mothers and their children.

The chain couples TRBV24-1 to TRBJ2-7, with unresolved D. The receptor's source is a girl aged 2 to 10 in good health. Sequencing was performed on blood. CDR3 amino acids: CATSDLLQSPYEQYF. CDR3 DNA sequence: TGTGCCACCAGTGATTTGTTACAGTCCCCCTACGAGCAGTACTTC.